The TCR beta chain under discussion was sequenced for a study of blood T cell repertoires in COVID-19. About the study: Sites across the United States, Italy and Spain contributed samples from acute and convalescent COVID-19. Sample material is recorded as cDNA or gDNA derived from T cells, B-cell-depleted T cells, or PBMCs.

Trimming left V 3 bases short and J 4 bases short, with 12 bases between. CDR1 is SEHNR and CDR2 is FQNEAQ in the germline V gene (reference sequence). The CDR3 runs to 15 residues. In the original analysis: For nucleated cells, counts were estimated from reference gene primer amplification. Repertoires were generated with immunoSEQ multiplex PCR, while TCRdb's copy carries only in-frame clones and drops some. V, J and clone size reflect that table, while D and trimming were determined from the DNA. The repertoire consists of 150,000 to 200,000 clones, with about four fifths occurring once and the leading ten covering about 11%.

V and J are TRBV7-9 and TRBJ1-4; D unclear. This clonotype was sampled from a man aged 55 to 70 with active or convalescent COVID-19. The material sequenced was peripheral blood. The CDR3 loop reads CASSFSSTVNEKLFF. In nucleotides, the CDR3 is TGTGCCAGCAGCTTCTCTTCCACTGTTAATGAAAAACTGTTTTTT.